This T cell receptor (beta chain) was sequenced during a study of T-cell reconstitution after alpha-beta-depleted transplantation in children. This CDR3 has 16 amino acids. The V end was cut by 5 bases, the J end by 1 base, with 17 bases between. The germline gives CDR1 MDHEN, CDR2 SYDVKM. Unique molecular identifiers were incorporated during preparation of the TCRbeta library. One entry per CDR3 protein, called by TCRdb with MiXCR from the PCR reads. The sample has 360,000 or so distinct CDR3 sequences, just over 20% seen once. The starting material was PBMCs from the stem cell graft donor, obtained from the stem cell graft. The TCR comes from a human donor who donated a stem cell graft to a child with acute myeloid leukemia. The rearrangement links TRBV28 to TRBJ2-5; D remains unclear. The CDR3: CASSTTESPLQETQYF. In nucleotides, the CDR3 is TGTGCCAGCAGTACAACAGAATCGCCCCTCCAAGAGACCCAGTACTTC.